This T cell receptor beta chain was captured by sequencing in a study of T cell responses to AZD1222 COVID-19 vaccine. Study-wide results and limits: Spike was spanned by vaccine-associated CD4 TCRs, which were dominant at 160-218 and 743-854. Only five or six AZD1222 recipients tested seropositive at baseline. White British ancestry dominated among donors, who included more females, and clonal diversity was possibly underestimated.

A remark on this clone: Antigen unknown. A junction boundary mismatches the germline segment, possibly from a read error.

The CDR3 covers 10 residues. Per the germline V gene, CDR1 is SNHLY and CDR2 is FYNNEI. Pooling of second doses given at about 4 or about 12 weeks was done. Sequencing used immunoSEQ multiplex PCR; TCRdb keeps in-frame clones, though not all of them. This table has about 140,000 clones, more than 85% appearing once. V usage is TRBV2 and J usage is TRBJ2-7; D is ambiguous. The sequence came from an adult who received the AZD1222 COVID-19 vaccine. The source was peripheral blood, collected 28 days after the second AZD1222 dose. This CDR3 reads CASSEASPSF. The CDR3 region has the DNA TGTGCCAGCAGTGAAGCGTCCCCAAGCTTC.